This entry lists 10 T cell receptor beta chains sequenced from one sample in a study of Graves' ophthalmopathy and Graves' hyperthyroidism. Beta-chain TCR CDR3 regions were amplified from RNA transcripts. First-round RT-PCR with HTBI primers preceded a second-round multiplex PCR. A single record per CDR3 protein comes from TCRdb applying MiXCR to the multiplex PCR reads. The sample carries almost 400,000 distinct CDR3 sequences, about 16% recorded once. The sample taken for sequencing was peripheral blood. These receptor sequences come from a woman aged 18-29 years with Graves' ophthalmopathy.

This clonotype was seen once. This sequence joins TRBV10-3 and TRBJ2-7; D is possibly TRBD1 or TRBD2 (5 bases each). The CDR3 has 15 residues. Germline V gene lookup returns CDR1 ENHRY and CDR2 SYGVKD. For the CDR3, the DNA is TGTCTTATCGACAGATTTAGCGTGTCCCGCTACGAGCAGTACTTC. Protein sequence: CLIDRFSVSRYEQYF.

This clonotype was recorded at least ten times. The chain uses TRBV4-1 and TRBJ2-7, with D perhaps matching TRBD2 (6 bases). Germline assignment: CDR1 MGHRA and CDR2 YSYEKL. The CDR3 covers 15 residues. Trimming stripped 5 bases from V and 4 bases from J, with 18 bases between. The CDR3 DNA reads TGCGCCAGCAGCGGAGCGGGCCCTCGGGGGTACGAGCAGTACTTC. It yields the protein CASSGAGPRGYEQYF.

This clonotype was recorded many times. V and J are TRBV7-2 and TRBJ2-7; 8 bases map to TRBD2. Germline V gene data show CDR1 as SGHTA and CDR2 as FQGNSA. The junction had 13 bases not matched to a gene; V was cut back by 5 bases and J by 4 bases. The CDR3 covers 16 residues. The CDR3 nucleotides are TGTGCCAGCAGCCTCAGCGGGACTAGTAGCCCTTACGAGCAGTACTTC. Protein sequence: CASSLSGTSSPYEQYF. Together with reference TRBV7-2 and TRBJ2-7, the CDR3 gives the full variable domain: GAGVSQSPSNKVTEKGKDVELRCDPISGHTALYWYRQSLGQGLEFLIYFQGNSAPDKSGLPSDRFSAERTGGSVSTLTIQRTQQEDSAVYLCASSLSGTSSPYEQYFGPGTRLTVT.

Ten or more counts support this clonotype. V usage is TRBV5-4 and J usage is TRBJ2-5; maybe TRBD2 (5 bases). This CDR3 has 14 residues. Germline V gives CDR1 SGHNT, CDR2 YYREEE (reference sequence). V was shortened by 4 bases and J by 1 base, with 11 bases between the two germline ends. CDR3 in amino acids: CASSQPGLQETQYF. DNA of the CDR3: TGTGCCAGCAGCCAACCCGGACTCCAAGAGACCCAGTACTTC.

There are many counts of this clonotype. This chain uses TRBV30 with TRBJ2-5; no reliable D call. This CDR3 is built from 11 residues. CDR1 and CDR2 from the germline V gene are GTSNPN and SVGIG (reference sequence). V gave up 0 bases and J gave up 3 bases, with 2 bases separating them. The CDR3 sequence is CAWSVKETQYF. CDR3 sequence (DNA): TGTGCCTGGAGTGTAAAAGAGACCCAGTACTTC.

This clonotype was seen repeatedly, ten times or more. This rearrangement joins TRBV7-2 to TRBJ1-3; 11 bases align to TRBD1. The V gene end was trimmed by 1 base and the J gene end by 1 base; junction bases not matched to a gene: 3. CDR1 is SGHTA, CDR2 FQGNSA, per germline. This CDR3 has 17 residues. CDR3 protein: CASSLGGQGVSGNTIYF. In DNA, the CDR3 is TGTGCCAGCAGCTTAGGGGGACAGGGGGTGTCTGGAAACACCATATATTTT.

This clonotype was observed a few times. The chain employs TRBV6-5 and TRBJ1-2; D remains ambiguous. Germline V gives CDR1 MNHEY, CDR2 SVGAGI. The CDR3 runs to 13 residues. Between the trimmed V and J ends, which lost 2 bases and 5 bases, there was a span of 9 bases. The CDR3 spells CASSYRSQYGYTF. CDR3 coding DNA: TGTGCCAGCAGTTACCGTAGTCAGTATGGCTACACCTTC.

This clonotype was recorded many times. The V and J genes are TRBV6-1 and TRBJ1-5; 9 bases line up with TRBD1. CDR1 and CDR2 (germline): MNHNS, SASEGT. J lost 1 base, V lost 4 bases, and 8 bases had no gene match. The CDR3 has 17 residues. CDR3 loop: CASSGPGGTGSNQPQHF. For the CDR3, the DNA is TGTGCCAGCAGTGGACCGGGCGGGACAGGGAGCAATCAGCCCCAGCATTTT.

This clonotype was detected only a few times. The CDR3 nucleotides are TGTGCCAGCAGCCTGGGACCGGGCAACGAGCAGTACTTC. Protein product: CASSLGPGNEQYF. J is TRBJ2-7 and V is TRBV14; the D call may be TRBD1 or TRBD2 (5 bases each). Germline CDR1 and CDR2: SGHDN and FVKESK. The CDR3 is 13 residues long. The V and J ends lost 4 bases and 5 bases respectively, with 12 bases between them.

This clonotype occurred many times. V gene TRBV6-1 combines with J gene TRBJ2-2; D might be TRBD1 or TRBD2, each matching 6 bases. Per the germline V gene, CDR1 is MNHNS and CDR2 is SASEGT. Trimming took off 4 bases at V and 4 bases at J, with 7 bases between the two ends. The CDR3 runs 13 residues. The CDR3 sequence: CASSGGATGELFF. The DNA of the CDR3 is TGTGCCAGCAGTGGGGGGGCCACCGGGGAGCTGTTTTTT.